This T cell receptor (beta chain) stems from a study of blood T cell repertoires in COVID-19. Study at large: Samples taken during acute and convalescent COVID-19 were collected in the United States, Italy and Spain. PBMCs, B-cell-depleted T cells, or T cells were the source of the cDNA or gDNA that made up the material.

CDR3 length: 15 residues. The V and J ends lost 8 bases and 3 bases, in that order; junction bases with no gene match: 13. Germline V gene lookup returns CDR1 MNHEY and CDR2 SMNVEV (reference sequence). The authors' processing: Reference gene primer amplification in the assay estimated nucleated cell counts. TCRdb's copy holds only in-frame clones and misses some; the assay was immunoSEQ multiplex PCR. The DNA was the basis for D and trimming; V, J and clone size are from that table. The sample yields approximately 80,000 clones, 88% seen once. The source is a human donor in a cohort sampled during active COVID-19. The rearrangement joins TRBV27 to TRBJ2-7, with 7 bases lining up with TRBD2. The sequenced sample consisted of peripheral blood. The chain's CDR3 is CASSGGGTLIYEQYF. CDR3 coding DNA: TGTGCCAGCTCTGGGGGGGGGACCCTAATCTACGAGCAGTACTTC.